This passage covers 32 T cell receptor beta chains from one sample sequenced in a study of T cell repertoires in cytomegalovirus infection. What these receptors recognize is not known. Each CDR3 protein gets one entry after TCRdb re-called the reads with MiXCR. In the table there are around 500,000 distinct CDR3 sequences, more than 40% of which are singletons. This material consisted of cultured PBMCs, taken from culture after CMV antigen stimulation. The receptors here all came from a human donor in good health (CMV status not recorded). Some clones in this sample may be carry-over from other donors' samples.

The chain couples TRBV2 to TRBJ2-5; tentatively, D is TRBD2 (6 bases). With 8 bases removed from V and 4 bases from J, the gap between germline ends came to 17 bases. CDR3 size: 14 residues. CDR1 and CDR2 from the germline V gene are SNHLY and FYNNEI. The CDR3 protein is CASGLYGGLETQYF. The CDR3 DNA sequence: TGTGCCAGCGGATTATACGGGGGTTTAGAGACCCAGTACTTC.

The chain is built from TRBV10-3 and TRBJ1-1; D not resolved. Germline V CDR1 and CDR2: ENHRY, SYGVKD. CDR3 length equals 12 residues. Trimming removed 3 bases from V and 5 bases from J, with 7 bases in between. CDR3: CAISDQRTEAFF. The CDR3 DNA sequence: TGTGCCATCAGTGACCAGAGGACTGAAGCTTTCTTT.

The gene calls are TRBV6-5 and TRBJ2-1, with TRBD2 matching over 8 bases. The V gene's germline CDR1 is MNHEY and CDR2 SVGAGI. The CDR3 totals 17 residues. The ends lost 6 bases at V and 8 bases at J; junction bases unmatched: 18. The CDR3 region has the DNA TGTGCCAGCAGACCACGAGCGGGAGCGGTGTTGTTCTATGAGCAGTTCTTC. Translated: CASRPRAGAVLFYEQFF.

The chain is built from TRBV6-1 and TRBJ2-7; 10 bases agree with TRBD2. The length of the CDR3 is 14 residues. Germline CDR1 MNHNS, CDR2 SASEGT. Trimming cost V 6 bases and J 3 bases; bases outside gene matches: 5. CDR3 loop: CASRRSGGDYEQYF. DNA of the CDR3: TGTGCCAGCAGAAGAAGCGGGGGGGACTACGAGCAGTACTTC.

A few counts support this clonotype. The rearrangement uses TRBV6-1 and TRBJ2-7; 8 nucleotides line up with TRBD1. The ends lost 8 bases at V and 5 bases at J; junction bases unmatched: 8. The CDR3 has 13 amino acids. Germline V gene lookup returns CDR1 MNHNS and CDR2 SASEGT. Here the CDR3 reads CASGDRTFDEQYF. In DNA, the CDR3 is TGTGCCAGCGGGGACAGGACCTTTGACGAGCAGTACTTC.

CDR3 sequence reads: CASSLNVGRKSDTQYF. The CDR3 nucleotides are TGTGCCAGCAGTTTAAACGTGGGCAGAAAATCAGATACGCAGTATTTT. V usage is TRBV12-3 or TRBV12-4 and J usage is TRBJ2-3; the D is unclear. V was pared by 2 bases and J by 4 bases, with 16 bases between. The length of the CDR3 is 16 residues.

The chain is built from TRBV20-1 and TRBJ1-6; 7 nucleotides align to TRBD1. In germline, CDR1 is DFQATT, CDR2 SNEGSKA (reference sequence). The CDR3 runs 15 residues. The V segment lost 0 bases and the J segment 10 bases; nucleotides outside the gene matches: 9. CDR3 bases: TGCAGTGCTAGAGATTTCGCAGGGGGGGACTCACCCCTCCACTTT. This sequence encodes CSARDFAGGDSPLHF.

In its sample, this clonotype was seen once. The rearrangement uses TRBV6-2 or TRBV6-3 and TRBJ1-2, with 8 bases identical to TRBD1. The CDR3 extends over 15 amino acids. Germline CDR1 reads MNHEY; CDR2 reads SVGEGT. Unmatched junction bases numbered 6, after V lost 2 bases and J lost 4 bases. The CDR3 DNA reads as TGTGCCAGCAGTTACCTTGGGACAGGTCTCTATGGCTACACCTTC. Amino acids: CASSYLGTGLYGYTF.

The chain combines TRBV5-6 with TRBJ2-7; 7 nucleotides line up with TRBD2. The CDR3 sequence is 15 residues long. The germline gives CDR1 SGHDT, CDR2 YYEEEE. The V segment lost 4 bases and the J segment 5 bases; nucleotides outside the gene matches: 12. The CDR3 region has the DNA TGTGCCAGCAGCCACACGGGCGGGAGTAGGCACGAGCAGTACTTC. This encodes CASSHTGGSRHEQYF.

The chain couples TRBV7-9 to TRBJ2-2; 7 bases are a match to TRBD2. The trim removed 5 bases at V and 3 bases at J, leaving 3 bases unmatched. Germline V gives CDR1 SEHNR, CDR2 FQNEAQ (reference sequence). The CDR3 has 14 residues. The CDR3 loop is CASSATSYTGELFF. The CDR3 DNA follows: TGTGCCAGCAGCGCGACTAGCTACACCGGGGAGCTGTTTTTT.

This clonotype was counted only a few times. The CDR3 nucleotides are TGTGCCACCTACACCCACACAGGGCAGCCCCAGCATTTT. Amino acids: CATYTHTGQPQHF. The V and J genes are TRBV6-1 and TRBJ1-5; D possibly corresponds to TRBD1 (6 bases). Germline loops: CDR1 MNHNS, CDR2 SASEGT. The CDR3 is made up of 13 amino acids. The V end was cut by 10 bases, the J end by 7 bases, with 17 bases between.

The V and J genes are TRBV2 and TRBJ2-7, with 16 bases lining up with TRBD2. V was clipped by 7 bases and J by 5 bases; unmatched bases: 5. The CDR3 totals 15 residues. Germline-derived CDR1 and CDR2 are SNHLY and FYNNEI. DNA of the CDR3: TGTGCCAGCACCGGGACTAGCGGGGGGGTGAACGAGCAGTACTTC. Translated, it gives CASTGTSGGVNEQYF. The full variable domain, completed using reference TRBV2 and TRBJ2-7, is EPEVTQTPSHQVTQMGQEVILRCVPISNHLYFYWYRQILGQKVEFLVSFYNNEISEKSEIFDDQFSVERPDGSNFTLKIRSTKLEDSAMYFCASTGTSGGVNEQYFGPGTRLTVT.

V gene TRBV27 combines with J gene TRBJ2-7; D gene uncertain. The CDR3 loop spans 15 amino acids. Trimming left V 3 bases short and J 2 bases short, with 14 bases between. Per the germline V gene, CDR1 is MNHEY and CDR2 is SMNVEV (reference sequence). This chain's CDR3 is CASSLVGLGPYEQYF. The CDR3 nucleotides are TGTGCCAGCAGTTTGGTTGGGTTGGGTCCCTACGAGCAGTACTTC.

The genes are TRBV5-5 and TRBJ2-3, with D uncertain. V was cut by 0 bases and J by 2 bases, with 7 bases left in between. Germline V lookup: CDR1 SGHKS, CDR2 YYEKEE (reference sequence). CDR3 length: 14 amino acids. The CDR3 DNA follows: TGTGCCAGCAGCTTGGCGGCTAACACAGATACGCAGTATTTT. This gives the protein CASSLAANTDTQYF.

The CDR3 loop is CASSYGWITGGTEAFF. The CDR3 DNA sequence: TGCGCCAGCAGCTATGGCTGGATTACGGGAGGCACTGAAGCTTTCTTT. The V gene is TRBV5-1, the J gene TRBJ1-1; D remains unclear. The CDR3 has 16 amino acids. Trimming took 3 bases from V and 4 from J, leaving 19 bases between them. Germline CDR1 is SGHRS and CDR2 is YFSETQ.

This clonotype was counted only a few times. The chain combines TRBV20-1 with TRBJ1-1; D might be TRBD1 (6 bases). V was cut by 5 bases and J by 2 bases, with 12 bases left in between. The CDR3 loop spans 13 amino acids. Germline V gene sequence: CDR1 DFQATT, CDR2 SNEGSKA (reference sequence). The CDR3 reads CSALRGGNTEAFF. In DNA form, the CDR3 reads TGCAGTGCTTTGAGGGGGGGTAACACTGAAGCTTTCTTT.

V is TRBV6-1 and J is TRBJ2-7, with a possible D match to TRBD2 (6 bases). This CDR3 spans 12 amino acids. CDR1 and CDR2 (germline): MNHNS, SASEGT. V was cut by 3 bases and J by 3 bases, with 6 bases left in between. CDR3 DNA sequence: TGTGCCAGCAGTGAGGGACTCTACGAGCAGTACTTC. Translation gives CASSEGLYEQYF.

A few counts support this clonotype. This rearrangement joins TRBV7-2 to TRBJ2-7; 9 nucleotides align to TRBD1. The CDR3 length is 14 residues. V lost 6 bases and J lost 6; bases outside the gene matches: 9. Per germline, CDR1 SGHTA and CDR2 FQGNSA. The chain's CDR3 is CASSQGQGPLEQYF. The CDR3, as DNA: TGTGCCAGCAGTCAGGGACAGGGTCCTCTCGAGCAGTACTTC.

The chain combines TRBV10-3 with TRBJ2-7; D is possibly TRBD1 (6 bases). V lost 0 bases, J lost 6 bases, and 9 bases lay in between. The CDR3 spans 13 residues. Germline CDR1 is ENHRY and CDR2 is SYGVKD. This chain's CDR3 is CAISESRGGEQYF. For the CDR3, the DNA is TGTGCCATCAGTGAGTCGAGAGGGGGCGAGCAGTACTTC.

The table lists this clonotype with a count of one. The rearrangement links TRBV18 to TRBJ1-4; D is unclear. This CDR3 is 14 amino acids long. V shed 3 bases and J shed 0 bases, with 5 bases lying between them. Germline CDR1 reads KGHSH; CDR2 reads LQKENI. CDR3 loop: CASSPNPTNEKLFF. The CDR3 bases are TGTGCCAGCTCACCGAACCCAACTAATGAAAAACTGTTTTTT.

There are a few counts of this clonotype. V and J are TRBV27 and TRBJ1-6; D might be TRBD1 (5 bases). Germline V CDR1 and CDR2: MNHEY, SMNVEV (reference sequence). This CDR3 comprises 14 residues. V shed 7 bases and J shed 1 base, with 8 bases lying between them. CDR3 DNA: TGTGCCAGCATGGGACGGTCCTATAATTCACCCCTCCACTTT. Translated: CASMGRSYNSPLHF.

The sample holds one count of this clonotype. J is TRBJ2-7 and V is TRBV7-2, with 7 bases identical to TRBD1. Per germline, CDR1 SGHTA and CDR2 FQGNSA. CDR3 length: 12 residues. The V gene end was trimmed by 3 bases and the J gene end by 7 bases; junction bases not matched to a gene: 3. CDR3 nucleotides: TGTGCCAGCAGCTTCGAGGGGGCTGAGCAGTACTTC. This encodes CASSFEGAEQYF.

CDR3 region: CASSSTVDTIYF. CDR3 nucleotide sequence: TGTGCCAGCAGTTCGACAGTGGACACCATATATTTT. This chain links TRBV12-3 or TRBV12-4 with TRBJ1-3; possible D gene TRBD1, 5 bases. Trimming left V 4 bases short and J 8 bases short, with 9 bases between. The CDR3 consists of 12 residues.

V usage is TRBV15 and J usage is TRBJ2-2; D ambiguous. CDR3 length: 11 amino acids. CDR1 is LNHNV and CDR2 is YYDKDF in the germline V gene (reference sequence). Trimming cost V 9 bases and J 4 bases, with 6 bases left between them. The CDR3 spells CATRSTGELFF. CDR3 DNA: TGTGCCACGAGAAGCACCGGGGAGCTGTTTTTT.

The DNA for the CDR3 is TGTGCCAGCAGCTTAGTAATCTGGAACACTGAAGCTTTCTTT. This encodes CASSLVIWNTEAFF. This chain joins TRBV7-2 and TRBJ1-1; D unresolved. The CDR3 consists of 14 residues. In germline, CDR1 is SGHTA, CDR2 FQGNSA. V lost 1 base, J lost 1 base, and 7 bases lay in between. The full variable domain, rest sourced from reference TRBV7-2 and TRBJ1-1, is GAGVSQSPSNKVTEKGKDVELRCDPISGHTALYWYRQSLGQGLEFLIYFQGNSAPDKSGLPSDRFSAERTGGSVSTLTIQRTQQEDSAVYLCASSLVIWNTEAFFGQGTRLTVV.

Of note for this clonotype: The conserved final phenylalanine or tryptophan is absent from the CDR3, which likely points to a read error. No DNA is shown, since the ends of the CDR3 on it are uncertain; the CDR3 is the one TCRdb lists. This chain connects TRBV3-1 to TRBJ1-1. The CDR3 is made up of 12 amino acids, end residues included. Germline CDR1 reads LGHDT; CDR2 reads YNNKEL (reference sequence). CDR3 amino acids: CASSPPSAGLTL.

The chain carries TRBV27 and TRBJ2-7; 8 bases line up with TRBD1. After removal of 4 bases from V and 6 bases from J, the junction contained 8 bases not matched to a gene. CDR3 length: 14 amino acids. CDR1 is MNHEY, CDR2 SMNVEV, per germline (reference sequence). Here the CDR3 DNA reads TGTGCCAGCAGTTGGGACAGGCGGGGCGGCGAGCAGTACTTC. Its protein is CASSWDRRGGEQYF.

This clonotype was seen a handful of times. The rearrangement links TRBV6-2 or TRBV6-3 to TRBJ2-4; maybe TRBD2 (6 bases). Trimming removed 6 bases at V and 6 bases at J, with 12 bases between. This CDR3 is 13 amino acids long. In germline, CDR1 is MNHEY, CDR2 SVGEGT. The CDR3 coding sequence is TGTGCCAGCAGCAGCCCTAGCGTAAACATTCAGTACTTC. This sequence encodes CASSSPSVNIQYF.

V usage is TRBV7-9 and J usage is TRBJ2-3; D possibly corresponds to TRBD2 (5 bases). Germline V gives CDR1 SEHNR, CDR2 FQNEAQ (reference sequence). This CDR3 spans 14 amino acids. Trimming took 5 bases from V and 3 from J, leaving 12 bases between them. The CDR3: CASSRRALTDTQYF. The CDR3 DNA reads TGTGCCAGCAGCCGGCGGGCCTTAACAGATACGCAGTATTTT.

V gene TRBV7-2 combines with J gene TRBJ1-2; 9 bases are a match to TRBD1. CDR1 and CDR2 from the germline V gene are SGHTA and FQGNSA. V trimming: 5 bases; J trimming: 7 bases; junction bases outside the gene matches: 11. CDR3 length equals 15 residues. The CDR3: CASSLRTGDLGGYTF. The DNA of the CDR3 is TGTGCCAGCAGCCTTCGGACAGGGGACCTCGGTGGCTACACCTTC.

The table lists this clonotype with a few counts. The chain links TRBV7-2 to TRBJ2-5; 9 bases line up with TRBD2. The CDR3 contains 15 residues. Unmatched junction bases numbered 9, after V lost 5 bases and J lost 5 bases. Per germline, CDR1 SGHTA and CDR2 FQGNSA. The CDR3 here is CASSHLAGAGETQYF. The CDR3 coding sequence is TGTGCCAGCAGCCACTTAGCGGGAGCGGGGGAGACCCAGTACTTC.

This clonotype turned up a few times. The chain couples TRBV27 to TRBJ1-6; TRBD1 is a possible D gene (5 bases). Trimming removed 6 bases at V and 4 bases at J, with 10 bases between. The CDR3 is made up of 14 amino acids. The germline gives CDR1 MNHEY, CDR2 SMNVEV (reference sequence). CDR3 sequence (DNA): TGTGCCAGCAGCCGGGACGGGTATAATTCACCCCTCCACTTT. As protein: CASSRDGYNSPLHF.